Presented here are 31 T cell receptor beta chains from one specimen sequenced in a study of T cells in localized non-small cell lung cancer. The table came from immunoSEQ multiplex PCR; TCRdb's copy has only in-frame clones and leaves some out. Counted here are 100,000 or so clones, more than 75% occurring once; the ten biggest clones make up over 4%. This specimen consisted of PBMCs, obtained before any cancer treatment. These receptors originate from a woman aged 35 to 69 with stage II squamous cell lung carcinoma.

The chain carries TRBV7-8 and TRBJ2-7; D remains ambiguous. In germline, CDR1 is SGHVS, CDR2 FQNEAQ. This CDR3 has 15 amino acids. V was clipped by 1 base and J by 4 bases, with 14 bases between them. DNA of the CDR3: TGTGCCAGCAGCTTAGTTGGCCAGGATGGGTACGAGCAGTACTTC. Amino acids: CASSLVGQDGYEQYF. Supplemented by reference TRBV7-8 and TRBJ2-7, the full variable domain reads GAGVSQSPRYKVAKRGQDVALRCDPISGHVSLFWYQQALGQGPEFLTYFQNEAQLDKSGLPSDRFFAERPEGSVSTLKIQRTQQEDSAVYLCASSLVGQDGYEQYFGPGTRLTVT.

The CDR3 here is CASSLGLSSYNSPLHF. CDR3 DNA: TGTGCCAGCAGTCTAGGGTTAAGCTCCTATAATTCACCCCTCCACTTT. This sequence joins TRBV6-6 and TRBJ1-6; D gene unclear. The CDR3 length is 16 residues. Trimming took off 5 bases at V and 0 bases at J, with 11 bases between the two ends. The V gene's germline CDR1 is MNHNY and CDR2 SVGAGI (reference sequence).

This clone was detected only a few times. V is TRBV7-9 and J is TRBJ1-4; possibly TRBD1 for D (6 bases). The V gene's germline CDR1 is SEHNR and CDR2 FQNEAQ (reference sequence). The germline V and J ends were trimmed by 5 bases and 7 bases, with 14 bases remaining between them. The CDR3 is made up of 14 amino acids. The CDR3: CASSQGRDIEKLFF. As DNA, the CDR3 is TGTGCCAGCAGCCAAGGACGGGACATTGAAAAACTGTTTTTT.

The genes are TRBV7-8 and TRBJ2-7, with 7 nucleotides matching TRBD1. J was trimmed by 2 bases and V by 7 bases; bases with no gene match: 8. Looked up from germline, CDR1 is SGHVS and CDR2 is FQNEAQ. The CDR3 totals 14 residues. Here the CDR3 reads CASTGTADAYEQYF. The CDR3, as DNA: TGTGCCAGCACCGGGACAGCCGATGCCTACGAGCAGTACTTC.

V is TRBV27 and J is TRBJ1-5; D call uncertain. V was cut by 3 bases and J by 4 bases, with 10 bases left in between. CDR3 length: 14 residues. CDR1 and CDR2 (germline): MNHEY, SMNVEV (reference sequence). Written as DNA, the CDR3 is TGTGCCAGCAGTTTCGCGGGCCCTAATCAGCCCCAGCATTTT. Encoded protein: CASSFAGPNQPQHF.

The chain couples TRBV28 to TRBJ1-1, with unresolved D. Germline lookup yields CDR1 MDHEN and CDR2 SYDVKM. V gave up 7 bases and J gave up 0 bases, with 12 bases separating them. The length of the CDR3 is 14 residues. CDR3 in amino acids: CASNEEQMNTEAFF. CDR3 sequence (DNA): TGTGCCAGCAACGAAGAACAGATGAACACTGAAGCTTTCTTT. Supplemented by reference TRBV28 and TRBJ1-1, the full variable domain reads DVKVTQSSRYLVKRTGEKVFLECVQDMDHENMFWYRQDPGLGLRLIYFSYDVKMKEKGDIPEGYSVSREKKERFSLILESASTNQTSMYLCASNEEQMNTEAFFGQGTRLTVV.

The chain is built from TRBV7-6 and TRBJ2-3; D possibly corresponds to TRBD2 (6 bases). Germline CDR1 reads SGHVS; CDR2 reads FNYEAQ. This CDR3 is 16 amino acids long. Trimming took off 3 bases at V and 1 base at J, with 14 bases between the two ends. The CDR3 spells CASSFQRASGTDTQYF. CDR3 sequence (DNA): TGTGCCAGCAGCTTTCAGAGGGCTAGCGGCACAGATACGCAGTATTTT.

The CDR3 bases are TGTGCCAGCAGGGGGGGGGAATGGGACGAGCAGTACTTC. Protein product: CASRGGEWDEQYF. The chain employs TRBV2 and TRBJ2-7; 7 positions agree with TRBD2. V was pared by 6 bases and J by 5 bases, with 7 bases of the junction left unmatched. The germline gives CDR1 SNHLY, CDR2 FYNNEI. The CDR3 consists of 13 residues. The full variable domain, completed using reference TRBV2 and TRBJ2-7, is EPEVTQTPSHQVTQMGQEVILRCVPISNHLYFYWYRQILGQKVEFLVSFYNNEISEKSEIFDDQFSVERPDGSNFTLKIRSTKLEDSAMYFCASRGGEWDEQYFGPGTRLTVT.

The J gene is TRBJ2-5, the V gene TRBV5-8; D uncertain. CDR3 length: 15 amino acids. Germline CDR1 reads SGHTS; CDR2 reads YDEGEE. The V gene lost 0 bases and the J gene lost 1 base, with 10 bases spanning the gap. Here the CDR3 DNA reads TGTGCCAGCAGCTTGGGTAGGATCGGCCAAGAGACCCAGTACTTC. This translates into CASSLGRIGQETQYF.

The V gene is TRBV7-8, the J gene TRBJ2-3; D is unresolved. This CDR3 has 13 residues. Trimming took 2 bases from V and 6 from J, leaving 9 bases between them. CDR1 and CDR2 (germline): SGHVS, FQNEAQ. The CDR3 loop reads CASSLIDVDTQYF. The CDR3 nucleotides read TGTGCCAGCAGCTTAATCGACGTGGATACGCAGTATTTT.

This clone was recorded only once. V is TRBV5-8 and J is TRBJ2-1, with TRBD2 matching 12 bases. From germline, CDR1 is SGHTS and CDR2 YDEGEE. The CDR3 is made up of 15 amino acids. V gave up 6 bases and J gave up 7 bases; unmatched junction bases: 8. CDR3 amino acids: CASKRLAGALNEQFF. The DNA of the CDR3 is TGTGCCAGCAAGAGACTAGCGGGGGCTTTAAATGAGCAGTTCTTC.

The chain employs TRBV5-1 and TRBJ1-1; possibly TRBD1 for D (6 bases). V gave up 2 bases and J gave up 2 bases, with 22 bases separating them. This CDR3 is built from 18 residues. Per the germline V gene, CDR1 is SGHRS and CDR2 is YFSETQ. In DNA, the CDR3 is TGCGCCAGCAGCTTCTCCCCGAGGACAGTTATTGTCAACACTGAAGCTTTCTTT. It translates to CASSFSPRTVIVNTEAFF.

The chain's CDR3 is CASSPITSSHNEQFF. The CDR3 DNA reads TGTGCCAGCAGCCCAATAACGTCCAGCCACAATGAGCAGTTCTTC. The chain is built from TRBV7-9 and TRBJ2-1; D is ambiguous. The V gene's germline CDR1 is SEHNR and CDR2 FQNEAQ (reference sequence). The CDR3 has 15 amino acids. V shed 5 bases and J shed 5 bases, with 16 bases lying between them.

This clone has more than one count but fewer than ten. The chain joins TRBV5-4 to TRBJ1-3; tentatively, D is TRBD1 (5 bases). The CDR3 totals 18 residues. With 4 bases removed from V and 0 bases from J, the gap between germline ends came to 20 bases. CDR1 is SGHNT and CDR2 is YYREEE in the germline V gene (reference sequence). This CDR3 reads CASSRGPQGLGSGNTIYF. As DNA, the CDR3 is TGTGCCAGCAGCAGGGGTCCACAAGGTCTGGGCTCTGGAAACACCATATATTTT.

The CDR3 region has the DNA TGTGCCAGCAGCCCTAGCGGGAGGGAGCAGTACTTC. Amino acid sequence: CASSPSGREQYF. The V gene is TRBV5-4, the J gene TRBJ2-7; 11 bases align to TRBD2. This CDR3 spans 12 amino acids. Per germline, CDR1 SGHNT and CDR2 YYREEE (reference sequence). The trim removed 4 bases at V and 7 bases at J, leaving 1 base unmatched.

This rearrangement joins TRBV6-1 to TRBJ2-1; D ambiguous. Germline lookup yields CDR1 MNHNS and CDR2 SASEGT. CDR3 length equals 14 residues. The V and J ends lost 4 bases and 6 bases respectively, with 13 bases between them. The chain's CDR3 is CASSVSRLGNEQFF. As DNA, the CDR3 is TGTGCCAGCAGTGTGAGTCGTTTGGGCAATGAGCAGTTCTTC.

The rearrangement joins TRBV7-8 to TRBJ1-5; D is unresolved. Germline CDR1 and CDR2: SGHVS and FQNEAQ. CDR3 length: 15 amino acids. V shed 4 bases and J shed 3 bases, with 13 bases lying between them. CDR3 nucleotides: TGTGCCAGCAGCTCCCGCGAGGCTTTCAATCAGCCCCAGCATTTT. Residues: CASSSREAFNQPQHF.

The CDR3 DNA reads TGTGCCAGCAGTTTATGGGGCCAGGGTCCAGAGACCCAGTACTTC. Translation: CASSLWGQGPETQYF. V is TRBV28 and J is TRBJ2-5, with TRBD1 as a possible D gene (5 bases). From germline, CDR1 is MDHEN and CDR2 SYDVKM. V was clipped by 0 bases and J by 4 bases, with 12 bases between them. CDR3 length: 15 residues.

The gene calls are TRBV6-1 and TRBJ2-7; 7 bases agree with TRBD1. The germline CDR1 and CDR2 sequences are MNHNS and SASEGT. The CDR3 extends over 14 amino acids. Unmatched junction bases numbered 13, after V lost 10 bases and J lost 4 bases. The CDR3 nucleotides are TGTGCCACGGGTGTGGCAGGGGGAAATTACGAGCAGTACTTC. Its translation: CATGVAGGNYEQYF.

The chain employs TRBV10-3 and TRBJ2-3, with 7 bases identical to TRBD2. Per germline, CDR1 ENHRY and CDR2 SYGVKD. This CDR3 contains 14 residues. V lost 6 bases and J lost 0; bases outside the gene matches: 3. The CDR3 sequence: CAIRTAGSTDTQYF. The CDR3 DNA follows: TGTGCCATCAGGACAGCGGGAAGCACAGATACGCAGTATTTT.

This chain's CDR3 is CAWSTGANYGYTF. The DNA for the CDR3 is TGTGCCTGGAGTACTGGGGCTAACTATGGCTACACCTTC. The chain uses TRBV30 and TRBJ1-2; no clear D. Per the germline V gene, CDR1 is GTSNPN and CDR2 is SVGIG (reference sequence). With 2 bases removed from V and 0 bases from J, the gap between germline ends came to 7 bases. CDR3 length: 13 amino acids.

The chain combines TRBV15 with TRBJ2-1; D remains ambiguous. V lost 0 bases, J lost 2 bases, and 8 bases lay in between. The V gene's germline CDR1 is LNHNV and CDR2 YYDKDF (reference sequence). This CDR3 region has 15 residues. DNA for the CDR3: TGTGCCACCAGCAGAGATGGAAGCCCCTACAATGAGCAGTTCTTC. Translation: CATSRDGSPYNEQFF.

The rearrangement joins TRBV7-8 to TRBJ2-7; D is possibly TRBD2 (6 bases). The V and J ends lost 5 bases and 1 base respectively, with 9 bases between them. The CDR3 loop spans 13 amino acids. In germline, CDR1 is SGHVS, CDR2 FQNEAQ. CDR3 coding DNA: TGTGCCAGCAGCCGCGGGACTTCCTACGAGCAGTACTTC. Residues: CASSRGTSYEQYF.

The chain links TRBV28 to TRBJ2-3, with 14 bases aligning to TRBD2. Per the germline V gene, CDR1 is MDHEN and CDR2 is SYDVKM. This CDR3 has 16 amino acids. Trimming cost V 8 bases and J 1 base; bases outside gene matches: 5. CDR3 coding DNA: TGTGCCAGCGCCAGACTAGCGGGGGGGGGCACAGATACGCAGTATTTT. It encodes CASARLAGGGTDTQYF.

V gene TRBV5-1 combines with J gene TRBJ2-5, with a possible D match to TRBD1 (6 bases). Per germline, CDR1 SGHRS and CDR2 YFSETQ. V was pared by 0 bases and J by 4 bases, with 16 bases between. There are 16 residues in the CDR3. The CDR3 reads CASSLAVTGILETQYF. The CDR3 nucleotides read TGCGCCAGCAGCTTGGCCGTTACAGGGATTTTAGAGACCCAGTACTTC.

The V and J genes are TRBV5-1 and TRBJ1-1, with D perhaps TRBD1 (5 bases). Trimming left V 4 bases short and J 4 bases short, with 11 bases between. This CDR3 spans 13 amino acids. Germline V lookup: CDR1 SGHRS, CDR2 YFSETQ. The CDR3 DNA reads TGCGCCAGCAGCCTGGACGGGGGCACTGAAGCTTTCTTT. Translating it yields CASSLDGGTEAFF.

The chain couples TRBV10-3 to TRBJ1-3; TRBD1 is a possible D gene (6 bases). Trimming stripped 0 bases from V and 0 bases from J, with 12 bases between. The CDR3 contains 17 residues. Germline-derived CDR1 and CDR2 are ENHRY and SYGVKD. The DNA for the CDR3 is TGTGCCATCAGTGAGTCGGGGGCCAGGAGCTCTGGAAACACCATATATTTT. Protein: CAISESGARSSGNTIYF.

The chain carries TRBV7-9 and TRBJ1-4; D ambiguous. The V end lost 6 bases, the J end lost 3 bases, and 14 bases lay between the germline ends. The CDR3 is 15 residues long. Germline values: CDR1 SEHNR, CDR2 FQNEAQ (reference sequence). The CDR3 spells CASRPDGVPNEKLFF. The CDR3, as DNA: TGTGCCAGCAGACCCGACGGGGTGCCTAATGAAAAACTGTTTTTT.

This sequence joins TRBV6-1 and TRBJ2-3; 7 nucleotides agree with TRBD2. The CDR3 is made up of 15 amino acids. Losses at the gene ends were 8 bases for V and 6 bases for J; bases not matched to a gene: 14. Germline V gives CDR1 MNHNS, CDR2 SASEGT. The chain's CDR3 is CASGRGLPPADTQYF. CDR3 nucleotides: TGTGCCAGCGGGAGGGGACTACCCCCCGCGGATACGCAGTATTTT.

The V and J genes are TRBV27 and TRBJ1-6; D might be TRBD1 (6 bases). Germline V gene lookup returns CDR1 MNHEY and CDR2 SMNVEV (reference sequence). The V gene lost 6 bases and the J gene lost 0 bases, with 15 bases spanning the gap. The CDR3 has 17 amino acids. The CDR3 protein is CASSFLGGFSYNSPLHF. The CDR3 nucleotides read TGTGCCAGCAGCTTCTTAGGGGGTTTCTCCTATAATTCACCCCTCCACTTT.

This clone occurred once. V gene TRBV2 combines with J gene TRBJ1-2, with unresolved D. This CDR3 comprises 14 residues. Trimming shortened V by 6 bases and J by 4 bases, and 15 bases separated the two germline ends. In germline, CDR1 is SNHLY, CDR2 FYNNEI. The CDR3 sequence is CASSESSASYGYTF. The CDR3 region has the DNA TGTGCCAGCAGCGAGTCGTCGGCTAGCTATGGCTACACCTTC.